The 23 T cell receptor beta chains reported below all come from one sample, sequenced in a study of blood T cell repertoires in COVID-19. The assay was immunoSEQ multiplex PCR, and TCRdb's table has in-frame clones only and misses some. The table has some 200,000 clones, roughly 85% seen once. The sequenced material came from PBMCs or T cells enriched from blood (not recorded which). These receptors all stem from a woman aged 40-49 years with acute COVID-19.

The V gene is TRBV12-3 or TRBV12-4, the J gene TRBJ1-4; D perhaps matches TRBD1 (6 bases). The CDR3 length is 13 residues. V lost 7 bases and J lost 5, with 11 bases in between. CDR3 amino acids: CASKDSQNEKLFF. As DNA, the CDR3 is TGTGCCAGCAAGGACAGCCAAAATGAAAAACTGTTTTTT.

In its sample, this clone was seen once. V gene TRBV19 combines with J gene TRBJ1-4, with TRBD1 identical over 11 bases. The CDR3 runs 15 residues. J lost 14 bases, V lost 5 bases, and 13 bases had no gene match. Germline V gene lookup returns CDR1 LNHDA and CDR2 SQIVND (reference sequence). This CDR3 is CASSSTGTGGEGLFF. The CDR3 DNA reads TGTGCCAGTAGTTCTACCGGGACAGGGGGAGAGGGGCTGTTTTTT. The complete variable domain, with remaining parts taken from reference TRBV19 and TRBJ1-4, reads DGGITQSPKYLFRKEGQNVTLSCEQNLNHDAMYWYRQDPGQGLRLIYYSQIVNDFQKGDIAEGYSVSREKKESFPLTVTSAQKNPTAFYLCASSSTGTGGEGLFFGSGTQLSVL.

The V and J genes are TRBV10-3 and TRBJ1-2; D is undetermined. With 1 base removed from V and 5 bases from J, the gap between germline ends came to 14 bases. The CDR3 extends over 15 amino acids. CDR1 is ENHRY and CDR2 is SYGVKD in the germline V gene. The CDR3: CAISEYIHGIYGYTF. As DNA, the CDR3 is TGTGCCATCAGTGAGTACATACACGGGATATATGGCTACACCTTC.

The chain uses TRBV9 and TRBJ1-5, with 9 bases identical to TRBD1. Trimming at V came to 3 bases and at J to 5 bases, leaving 3 bases not matched to a gene. The germline V gene encodes CDR1 SGDLS and CDR2 YYNGEE. The CDR3 spans 14 residues. CDR3 sequence reads: CASSAGTGHQPQHF. CDR3 DNA sequence: TGTGCCAGCAGCGCCGGGACAGGGCATCAGCCCCAGCATTTT.

The chain uses TRBV5-1 and TRBJ1-5; the D is unclear. V was shortened by 0 bases and J by 9 bases, with 13 bases between the two germline ends. There are 14 residues in the CDR3. From germline, CDR1 is SGHRS and CDR2 YFSETQ. For the CDR3, the DNA is TGCGCCAGCAGCTTGGAGGAGGGTCTGGGGCCCCAGCATTTT. This encodes CASSLEEGLGPQHF.

This rearrangement joins TRBV19 to TRBJ1-3, with D possibly matching TRBD1 (6 bases). The CDR3 is made up of 13 amino acids. V was clipped by 6 bases and J by 2 bases, with 8 bases between them. CDR1 is LNHDA and CDR2 is SQIVND in the germline V gene (reference sequence). CDR3 DNA: TGTGCCAGTAGCCGGACAGCTGGAAACACCATATATTTT. Amino acids: CASSRTAGNTIYF.

The rearrangement links TRBV2 to TRBJ2-5; possible D gene TRBD2, 6 bases. Germline CDR1 and CDR2: SNHLY and FYNNEI. The CDR3 loop spans 14 amino acids. V was trimmed by 7 bases and J by 4 bases, leaving 16 bases between them. The chain's CDR3 is CASTGGQEGETQYF. CDR3 bases: TGTGCCAGCACAGGAGGGCAAGAGGGAGAGACCCAGTACTTC.

The table lists this clone with a count of one. The chain carries TRBV7-2 and TRBJ2-2; D might be TRBD2 (5 bases). V dropped 7 bases and J dropped 5 bases, with 11 bases sitting between them. The germline gives CDR1 SGHTA, CDR2 FQGNSA. The CDR3 sequence is 13 residues long. The CDR3 DNA sequence: TGTGCCAGCACCGTCACGGGGACCGGGGAGCTGTTTTTT. It codes for CASTVTGTGELFF.

This clone was picked up one time. The CDR3 spells CASSPGGRYEQYF. CDR3 nucleotide sequence: TGTGCCAGTAGTCCAGGGGGTAGGTACGAGCAGTACTTC. The chain recombines TRBV19 with TRBJ2-7, with 7 bases matching TRBD1. Germline loops: CDR1 LNHDA, CDR2 SQIVND (reference sequence). V trimming: 5 bases; J trimming: 4 bases; junction bases outside the gene matches: 5. The CDR3 loop spans 13 amino acids.

The chain has TRBV19 and TRBJ2-5, with TRBD2 matching over 7 bases. CDR3 length equals 16 residues. After removal of 0 bases from V and 4 bases from J, the junction contained 8 bases not matched to a gene. CDR1 is LNHDA and CDR2 is SQIVND in the germline V gene (reference sequence). CDR3 nucleotide sequence: TGTGCCAGTAGTATAGAGGGAGGCGGGAGCTCAGAGACCCAGTACTTC. Translation: CASSIEGGGSSETQYF. Together with reference TRBV19 and TRBJ2-5, the CDR3 gives the full variable domain: DGGITQSPKYLFRKEGQNVTLSCEQNLNHDAMYWYRQDPGQGLRLIYYSQIVNDFQKGDIAEGYSVSREKKESFPLTVTSAQKNPTAFYLCASSIEGGGSSETQYFGPGTRLLVL.

CDR3 sequence: CASSRAGSEKLFF. The DNA of the CDR3 is TGTGCCAGCAGCAGGGCTGGCAGTGAAAAACTGTTTTTT. This chain links TRBV6-5 with TRBJ1-4; weak D call: TRBD1 (5 bases). V lost 6 bases and J lost 7, with 12 bases in between. The CDR3 is 13 amino acids. The germline CDR1 and CDR2 sequences are MNHEY and SVGAGI.

The CDR3 nucleotides read TGTGCCACCAGCAGCGCTACCTTTGGACAGGGAGCAGGCGATGAGCAGTTCTTC. This translates into CATSSATFGQGAGDEQFF. This chain joins TRBV15 and TRBJ2-1, with 8 bases identical to TRBD1. CDR1 is LNHNV and CDR2 is YYDKDF in the germline V gene (reference sequence). The CDR3 contains 18 residues. Trimming took 3 bases from V and 8 from J; bases not matched to a gene: 18.

The J gene is TRBJ1-5, the V gene TRBV7-9; D is undetermined. Trimming pared 5 bases from V and 1 base from J, leaving 9 bases between. Germline V CDR1 and CDR2: SEHNR, FQNEAQ (reference sequence). This CDR3 comprises 14 residues. CDR3 in amino acids: CASSRAGSNQPQHF. CDR3 sequence (DNA): TGTGCCAGCAGCCGTGCCGGGAGCAATCAGCCCCAGCATTTT.

The chain combines TRBV6-2 or TRBV6-3 with TRBJ1-1; D is unresolved. The germline CDR1 and CDR2 sequences are MNHEY and SVGEGT. The CDR3 is made up of 16 amino acids. Trimming took off 2 bases at V and 5 bases at J, with 18 bases between the two ends. Here the CDR3 DNA reads TGTGCCAGCAGTTACGCCCAGGTCGGTAGGCCGACTGAAGCTTTCTTT. Translating it yields CASSYAQVGRPTEAFF.

The rearrangement links TRBV7-8 to TRBJ2-7; D unresolved. V was trimmed by 1 base and J by 2 bases, leaving 12 bases between them. The CDR3 runs to 15 residues. Germline assignment: CDR1 SGHVS and CDR2 FQNEAQ. CDR3 amino acids: CASSLERVKTYEQYF. DNA for the CDR3: TGTGCCAGCAGCTTAGAACGGGTAAAGACCTACGAGCAGTACTTC.

V and J are TRBV19 and TRBJ1-1; 9 positions agree with TRBD1. The CDR3 extends over 14 amino acids. J lost 1 base, V lost 6 bases, and 3 bases had no gene match. Germline V gene sequence: CDR1 LNHDA, CDR2 SQIVND (reference sequence). CDR3 loop: CASSLGQGNTEAFF. The DNA of the CDR3 is TGTGCCAGTAGCTTGGGACAGGGGAACACTGAAGCTTTCTTT.

J is TRBJ2-5 and V is TRBV6-2 or TRBV6-3; D remains ambiguous. The CDR3 consists of 11 residues. Trimming removed 5 bases at V and 3 bases at J, with 4 bases between. Germline assignment: CDR1 MNHEY and CDR2 SVGEGT. As DNA, the CDR3 is TGTGCCAGCAGTCGAGAAGAGACCCAGTACTTC. It encodes CASSREETQYF.

The V call is TRBV12-5, the J call TRBJ2-1; possibly TRBD1 for D (6 bases). The CDR3 is made up of 16 amino acids. The germline V gene has CDR1 LGHNT and CDR2 FRNRAP. Trimming took 7 bases from V and 3 from J, leaving 19 bases between them. The DNA of the CDR3 is TGTGCTAGTGCCCCCTCGGGACACCTGGGCTACAATGAGCAGTTCTTC. This codes for CASAPSGHLGYNEQFF.

The V gene is TRBV10-3, the J gene TRBJ1-2; 10 bases map to TRBD1. From germline, CDR1 is ENHRY and CDR2 SYGVKD. The length of the CDR3 is 16 residues. With V trimmed by 3 bases and J by 6 bases, 10 bases remained unmatched. CDR3: CAISETGGQGRNGYTF. CDR3 nucleotides: TGTGCCATCAGTGAAACCGGGGGACAGGGGAGGAATGGCTACACCTTC.

The rearrangement uses TRBV4-1 and TRBJ2-1; TRBD2 is a possible D gene (7 bases). The ends were cut back, 3 bases at V and 2 bases at J, with 17 bases in the middle. This CDR3 has 17 residues. Germline CDR1 reads MGHRA; CDR2 reads YSYEKL. CDR3 coding DNA: TGCGCCAGCAGCCAGGCCCCTGGGGGGGGGCCCTACAATGAGCAGTTCTTC. This translates into CASSQAPGGGPYNEQFF.

The chain links TRBV5-6 to TRBJ2-5; TRBD1 matches at 7 bases. V gave up 1 base and J gave up 5 bases; unmatched junction bases: 2. Germline V gene data show CDR1 as SGHDT and CDR2 as YYEEEE. This CDR3 is 13 amino acids long. CDR3 region: CASSLRGGETQYF. The CDR3 DNA reads TGTGCCAGCAGCTTGAGAGGGGGCGAGACCCAGTACTTC.

The chain has TRBV5-1 and TRBJ1-4, with D perhaps matching TRBD1 (5 bases). There are 17 residues in the CDR3. Trimming took 4 bases from V and 0 from J, leaving 16 bases between them. CDR1 SGHRS and CDR2 YFSETQ come from the germline V gene. Here the CDR3 reads CASSPGRGVTTNEKLFF. In DNA, the CDR3 is TGCGCCAGCAGCCCCGGTAGGGGCGTCACAACTAATGAAAAACTGTTTTTT. Looking up the rest from reference TRBV5-1 and TRBJ1-4 gives the full variable domain: KAGVTQTPRYLIKTRGQQVTLSCSPISGHRSVSWYQQTPGQGLQFLFEYFSETQRNKGNFPGRFSGRQFSNSRSEMNVSTLELGDSALYLCASSPGRGVTTNEKLFFGSGTQLSVL.

CDR3 bases: TGTGCCAGCAGCAAAGGACAGGGAGAGAATTCACCCCTCCACTTT. It is translated as CASSKGQGENSPLHF. This chain links TRBV7-9 with TRBJ1-6; 8 nucleotides line up with TRBD1. CDR1 is SEHNR, CDR2 FQNEAQ, per germline (reference sequence). V was pared by 5 bases and J by 7 bases, with 7 bases of the junction left unmatched. The CDR3 runs to 15 residues.